This TCR beta chain appears in the sequencing data of a study of radiotherapy plus CTLA-4 blockade in lung cancer. Study background: Of the patients, 15% to 20% showed objective responses and about 30% attained disease control. General observations from the study: Early blood T cell clone dynamics, with interferon-beta, were reported to best predict response. TCR clones of tumor origin grew in blood after radiotherapy plus ipilimumab.

Alongside CTLA-4 blockade with ipilimumab, patients with chemo-refractory metastatic non-small-cell lung cancer received focal radiation. About this clone: Its antigen is not identified.

V was cut by 5 bases and J by 2 bases, with 9 bases left in between. Looked up from germline, CDR1 is MNHEY and CDR2 is SVGAGI. This CDR3 has 13 residues. This table comes from immunoSEQ multiplex PCR, and its TCRdb copy is limited to in-frame clones, with some not included. Of tens of thousands of clones in the sample, around 88% were seen once. This clonotype was obtained from a human donor with non-small cell lung cancer who had a partial response to radiotherapy plus ipilimumab. The sequences come from peripheral blood, collected from a patient treated with radiotherapy plus ipilimumab. V gene TRBV6-5 combines with J gene TRBJ1-2; the D is unclear. The CDR3 DNA reads TGTGCCAGCAGTCGACTCGACAACTATGGCTACACCTTC. As protein: CASSRLDNYGYTF.